The T cell receptor (beta chain) described here comes from a study of blood T cells in healthy people across ages. With a J-beta primer mix and a sample-barcoded 5' primer, a second PCR ran 7 to 11 cycles. TCRdb called the 5' RACE reads again in MiXCR, with one record for every CDR3 protein. The sample consists of around 1,500,000 distinct CDR3 sequences, approximately 42% of them appearing once. Sequencing used blood. This TCR came from a woman younger than 35 in good health.

CDR3 residues: CASNFRIGEDTQYF. The CDR3 coding sequence is TGCGCCAGCAACTTCAGGATAGGGGAAGATACGCAGTATTTT. The gene calls are TRBV5-1 and TRBJ2-3; weak D call: TRBD1 (5 bases). CDR1 is SGHRS, CDR2 YFSETQ, per germline. V was cut by 6 bases and J by 5 bases, with 16 bases left in between. The CDR3 spans 14 residues.